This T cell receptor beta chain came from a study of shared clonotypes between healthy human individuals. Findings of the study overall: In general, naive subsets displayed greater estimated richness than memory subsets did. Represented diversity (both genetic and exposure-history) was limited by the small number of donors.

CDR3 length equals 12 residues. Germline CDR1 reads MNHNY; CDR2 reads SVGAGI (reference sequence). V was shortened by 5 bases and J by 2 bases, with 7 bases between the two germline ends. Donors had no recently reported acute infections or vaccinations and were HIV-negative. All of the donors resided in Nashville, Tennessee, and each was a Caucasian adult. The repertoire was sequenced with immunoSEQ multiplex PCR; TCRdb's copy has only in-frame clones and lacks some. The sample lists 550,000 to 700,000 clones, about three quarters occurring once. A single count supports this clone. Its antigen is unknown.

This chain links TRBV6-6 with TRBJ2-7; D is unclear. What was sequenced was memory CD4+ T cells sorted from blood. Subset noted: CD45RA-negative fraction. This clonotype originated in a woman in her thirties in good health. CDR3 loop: CASSPSPYEQYF. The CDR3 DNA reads TGTGCCAGCAGTCCATCCCCCTACGAGCAGTACTTC.